A selection of T cell receptor beta chains follows, all from one sample in a study of identical twins. Each CDR3 protein is one row after TCRdb ran MiXCR on the 5' RACE reads. The sample consists of 450,000 or so distinct CDR3 sequences, 20% to 30% of them appearing once. The same sample was also used in a study of T cells expressing NK-cell markers.

Input material: CD4+ T cells sorted from blood. The source of these receptors is a woman aged 18-35 years in good health. Both conserved end residues are part of each CDR3. The order of the fields is CDR3 DNA, CDR3 protein, V gene, clone size, D gene, J gene. The D gene is left open where the match is weak. Size values are once, few and many counts, or a class for expanded clones, and some rows have none.

DNA: TGCGCCAGCAGCTTGCATCAGGGGGCTTATGAAGGCGGGGAGCTGTTTTTT
CDR3: CASSLHQGAYEGGELFF
V: TRBV5-1
size: NA
D: TRBD1
J: TRBJ2-2

DNA: TGTGCCAGCAGCTTATTTTCGGGGGCCTCCTACAATGAGCAGTTCTTC
CDR3: CASSLFSGASYNEQFF
V: TRBV7-2
size: NA
D: NA
J: TRBJ2-1

DNA: TGTGCCAGCAGTTCGGTCCCAGGGGGGCATGGCTACACCTTC
CDR3: CASSSVPGGHGYTF
V: TRBV6-5
size: NA
D: TRBD1
J: TRBJ1-2

DNA: TGCGCCAGCAGCTTCGGTATGGGGGAGGTACGGGATGAGCAGTTCTTC
CDR3: CASSFGMGEVRDEQFF
V: TRBV5-1
size: NA
D: NA
J: TRBJ2-1

DNA: TGTGCCAGCAGCGTAGGGACACAAGAGACCCAGTACTTC
CDR3: CASSVGTQETQYF
V: TRBV9
size: NA
D: NA
J: TRBJ2-5

DNA: TGCGCCAGCAGCTTGGCCGGGGCTGGGGCCAACGTCCTGACTTTC
CDR3: CASSLAGAGANVLTF
V: TRBV5-1
size: NA
D: NA
J: TRBJ2-6

DNA: TGCAGTGCTAGAGTTCCGAATTTTGGGTACGAGCAGTACTTC
CDR3: CSARVPNFGYEQYF
V: TRBV20-1
size: NA
D: NA
J: TRBJ2-7

DNA: TGTGCCATGTCCCACGGCGGCGTTCAAGAGACCCAGTACTTC
CDR3: CAMSHGGVQETQYF
V: TRBV7-9
size: NA
D: NA
J: TRBJ2-5

DNA: TGCGCCAGCAGCCAAGGGACCGTGAATTCACCCCTCCACTTT
CDR3: CASSQGTVNSPLHF
V: TRBV4-3
size: NA
D: NA
J: TRBJ1-6

DNA: TGTGCCATCAGTAGACAGGTCAACACTGAAGCTTTCTTT
CDR3: CAISRQVNTEAFF
V: TRBV10-3
size: NA
D: NA
J: TRBJ1-1

DNA: TGTGCCAGCGGAAGGACGGTCGCGAACACCGGGGAGCTGTTTTTT
CDR3: CASGRTVANTGELFF
V: TRBV14
size: few
D: NA
J: TRBJ2-2

DNA: TGCGCCAGCAGCTTGGTGGTCTTACCCAAAGGGCGGGAGACCCAGTACTTC
CDR3: CASSLVVLPKGRETQYF
V: TRBV5-1
size: NA
D: NA
J: TRBJ2-5

DNA: TGCAGTGCTAGAGATAACCGACTAGCGAACACCGGGGAGCTGTTTTTT
CDR3: CSARDNRLANTGELFF
V: TRBV20-1
size: many
D: NA
J: TRBJ2-2

DNA: TGTGCCATCACGCCCCGACTAGTGAACTACAATGAGCAGTTCTTC
CDR3: CAITPRLVNYNEQFF
V: TRBV10-3
size: NA
D: NA
J: TRBJ2-1

DNA: TGCAGTGCTAGCGTTCGGGACAGACCCTACGAGCAGTACTTC
CDR3: CSASVRDRPYEQYF
V: TRBV20-1
size: NA
D: TRBD1
J: TRBJ2-7

DNA: TGCAGTGCTAGAGGGACCCTAGGGCGGGAGACCCAGTACTTC
CDR3: CSARGTLGRETQYF
V: TRBV20-1
size: NA
D: NA
J: TRBJ2-5

DNA: TGCGCCAGCAGCCTGGGGGCGGGAGGGCCGGACTCCTACAATGAGCAGTTCTTC
CDR3: CASSLGAGGPDSYNEQFF
V: TRBV5-1
size: NA
D: TRBD2
J: TRBJ2-1

DNA: TGCGCCAGCAGCTCTGACCCGGGACTGGTTGGCGAGCAGTACTTC
CDR3: CASSSDPGLVGEQYF
V: TRBV5-1
size: few
D: NA
J: TRBJ2-7

DNA: TGCAGCGGGGGACTAGCGGAATATACGCAGTATTTT
CDR3: CSGGLAEYTQYF
V: TRBV20-1
size: many
D: TRBD2
J: TRBJ2-3

DNA: TGTGCCAGCAGCTTAAGTTACGGCAATGAGCAGTTCTTC
CDR3: CASSLSYGNEQFF
V: TRBV5-6
size: NA
D: NA
J: TRBJ2-1

DNA: TGTGCTAGTTCTACGGCGGCGAACGTAAATGAGCAGTTCTTC
CDR3: CASSTAANVNEQFF
V: TRBV12-5
size: NA
D: NA
J: TRBJ2-1

DNA: TGCGCCAGCAGTCGGCTCCCAGACAGGTCTGGGGAACTGTTTTTT
CDR3: CASSRLPDRSGELFF
V: TRBV5-1
size: NA
D: NA
J: TRBJ1-4

DNA: TGCAGTGCTAGGCCCTGGACAGGGGAGCAGTACTTC
CDR3: CSARPWTGEQYF
V: TRBV20-1
size: NA
D: TRBD1
J: TRBJ2-7

DNA: TGCGCCAGCAGCTGGAACTTTAGAGCGACCGGAGAGTTCTTC
CDR3: CASSWNFRATGEFF
V: TRBV5-1
size: NA
D: NA
J: TRBJ2-1

DNA: TGTGCCAGCAGCCGAACCGTCAGCGCCAGCTCCTACGAGCAGTACTTC
CDR3: CASSRTVSASSYEQYF
V: TRBV6-1
size: NA
D: NA
J: TRBJ2-7

DNA: TGTGCCAGCAGCGTTCGAACTAGCGGGGGTGTAAATGAGCAGTTCTTC
CDR3: CASSVRTSGGVNEQFF
V: TRBV9
size: NA
D: TRBD2
J: TRBJ2-1

DNA: TGCGCCAGCAGCCAAGATGGCAGAGCGGGAGGTCCAGATACGCAGTATTTT
CDR3: CASSQDGRAGGPDTQYF
V: TRBV4-3
size: NA
D: TRBD2
J: TRBJ2-3

DNA: TGTGCCAGCAGCCTTCAATGGGAGCTGTTTTTT
CDR3: CASSLQWELFF
V: TRBV3-1
size: NA
D: NA
J: TRBJ2-2

DNA: TGTGCCAGCAGCTTAAGTGGGGTTAACTACAATGAGCAGTTCTTC
CDR3: CASSLSGVNYNEQFF
V: TRBV3-1
size: NA
D: NA
J: TRBJ2-1

DNA: TGTGCCAGCAGCCAAGACCCGCGGGGGGGCCAAGATACGCAGTATTTT
CDR3: CASSQDPRGGQDTQYF
V: TRBV4-2
size: few
D: TRBD2
J: TRBJ2-3

DNA: TGTGCCAGCAGCGAGGCCGGGACAGTTGTTTACAATGAGCAGTTCTTC
CDR3: CASSEAGTVVYNEQFF
V: TRBV9
size: few
D: TRBD1
J: TRBJ2-1

DNA: TGTGCCAGCAGCGTAGGGGGGACTACCGCCGTCGAGCAGTACTTC
CDR3: CASSVGGTTAVEQYF
V: TRBV9
size: few
D: TRBD2
J: TRBJ2-7

DNA: TGCGCCAGCAGCCAAGATGGCGGGACAGTGCAGTATTTT
CDR3: CASSQDGGTVQYF
V: TRBV4-3
size: few
D: NA
J: TRBJ2-3

DNA: TGTGCCAGCAGTTTGTTAGGAAAACTAATCGCTGAAGCTTTCTTT
CDR3: CASSLLGKLIAEAFF
V: TRBV12-3/TRBV12-4
size: few
D: NA
J: TRBJ1-1

DNA: TGCGCCAGCAGCGGCACGACAATTCCTAATTCACCCCTCCACTTT
CDR3: CASSGTTIPNSPLHF
V: TRBV5-1
size: few
D: NA
J: TRBJ1-6

DNA: TGTGCCAGCCGCCCGACTAGCGGGAAGAGCACAGATACGCAGTATTTT
CDR3: CASRPTSGKSTDTQYF
V: TRBV25-1
size: NA
D: TRBD2
J: TRBJ2-3